These T cell receptor beta chains were read from a single sample in a study of T cells in Graves' hyperthyroidism and ophthalmopathy. TCRdb passed the multiplex PCR reads through MiXCR, listing each CDR3 protein once. The sample yields roughly 500,000 distinct CDR3 sequences, approximately 44% seen once. The material sequenced was peripheral blood or thyroid tissue (not recorded which). The receptors here all came from an adult woman with Graves' disease, either hyperthyroidism or ophthalmopathy (not recorded which). Both conserved end residues are part of each CDR3. The D gene is left open where the match is weak. Size tells how often a clone was seen (once, few, many) or the class of an expanded clone, and some rows leave it out.

>TRBV4-1|NA|many|TRBJ1-1
CASSQGPNTEAFF
TGTGCCAGCAGCCAGGGGCCGAACACTGAAGCTTTCTTT
>TRBV13|TRBD1|NA|TRBJ1-1
CASSPTGFRVAFF
TGTGCCAGCAGCCCGACAGGGTTTCGGGTAGCTTTCTTT
>TRBV4-1|NA|many|TRBJ2-2
CASSQDNSGTGELFF
TGCGCCAGCAGCCAAGACAACTCCGGGACCGGGGAGCTGTTTTTT
>TRBV4-2|TRBD2|many|TRBJ2-2
CASSPRLAGDTGELFF
TGTGCCAGCAGCCCTCGACTAGCGGGAGACACCGGGGAGCTGTTTTTT
>TRBV7-8|TRBD1|many|TRBJ1-5
CASSSTGFSERQPQHF
TGTGCCAGCAGCTCGACAGGGTTTTCCGAGAGGCAGCCCCAGCATTTT
>TRBV25-1|TRBD1|many|TRBJ2-2
CASSEWDRGTGELFF
TGTGCCAGCAGTGAATGGGACAGGGGAACCGGGGAGCTGTTTTTT
>TRBV5-1|NA|many|TRBJ2-5
CASSLLEGPETQYF
TGCGCCAGCAGCTTGTTAGAGGGCCCCGAGACCCAGTACTTC
>TRBV7-9|NA|NA|TRBJ2-5
CASSPEGGEETQYF
TGTGCCAGCAGCCCAGAGGGGGGAGAAGAGACCCAGTACTTC
>TRBV9|NA|NA|TRBJ1-3
CASSVAAFAVGDAGNTIYF
TGTGCCAGCAGCGTAGCTGCCTTTGCGGTCGGGGATGCTGGAAACACCATATATTTT
>TRBV6-5|TRBD1|NA|TRBJ1-5
CASSRDSLSNQPQHF
TGTGCCAGCAGTCGGGACAGTCTGAGCAATCAGCCCCAGCATTTT
>TRBV9|TRBD1|many|TRBJ2-5
CASSHGDTGVETQYF
TGTGCCAGCAGCCACGGGGATACAGGGGTAGAGACCCAGTACTTC
>TRBV13|TRBD1|once|TRBJ1-2
CASSLAGTEYGYTF
TGTGCCAGCAGCTTAGCAGGGACAGAATATGGCTACACCTTC
>TRBV20-1|TRBD2|many|TRBJ2-1
CSALTTSGRDNEQFF
TGCAGTGCTCTAACCACTAGCGGGAGGGACAATGAGCAGTTCTTC
>TRBV11-3|NA|many|TRBJ2-2
CASKGGTNTGELFF
TGTGCCAGCAAAGGCGGAACGAACACCGGGGAGCTGTTTTTT
>TRBV24-1|TRBD1|few|TRBJ1-2
CATSSGTDGYTF
TGTGCCACGTCCTCAGGGACAGATGGCTACACCTTC
>TRBV27|TRBD1|NA|TRBJ1-2
CTSSSTGGFYGYTF
TGTACCAGCAGTTCGACAGGGGGGTTCTATGGCTACACCTTC
>TRBV6-2/TRBV6-3|NA|many|TRBJ1-5
CASSYGDGQPQHF
TGTGCCAGCAGTTACGGGGATGGACAGCCCCAGCATTTT
>TRBV20-1|NA|NA|TRBJ2-7
CSARAAGRGIGEQYF
TGCAGTGCTAGAGCGGCCGGGAGAGGGATCGGCGAGCAGTACTTC
>TRBV12-3/TRBV12-4|NA|many|TRBJ2-5
CASSLDQRQGGETQYF
TGTGCCAGCAGTTTAGATCAAAGGCAGGGGGGTGAGACCCAGTACTTC
>TRBV20-1|NA|many|TRBJ1-2
CSAREGYSHFYGYTF
TGCAGTGCTAGAGAGGGGTACAGTCATTTCTATGGCTACACCTTC
>TRBV20-1|NA|NA|TRBJ1-2
CSARVGGRDGYTF
TGCAGTGCTAGAGTGGGGGGGCGGGATGGCTACACCTTC
>TRBV7-9|TRBD1|NA|TRBJ2-5
CASNPGTGVETQYF
TGTGCCAGCAACCCCGGGACAGGGGTGGAGACCCAGTACTTC
>TRBV7-9|TRBD2|few|TRBJ2-3
CATTRGRAGVGDTQYF
TGTGCCACCACCAGGGGTCGAGCGGGAGTAGGGGATACGCAGTATTTT
>TRBV25-1|TRBD1|NA|TRBJ2-7
CASSLDSGGVVYEQYF
TGTGCCAGCAGCTTAGATTCAGGGGGCGTTGTTTACGAGCAGTACTTC
>TRBV20-1|TRBD2|many|TRBJ2-2
CSAMASGIGTGELFF
TGCAGTGCTATGGCTAGCGGGATTGGCACCGGGGAGCTGTTTTTT
>TRBV2|TRBD1|NA|TRBJ1-1
CASSEHIQGAEAFF
TGTGCCAGCAGCGAGCACATACAGGGGGCTGAAGCTTTCTTT
>TRBV18|NA|many|TRBJ2-7
CASSPPGSYEQYF
TGTGCCAGCAGCCCGCCGGGTTCCTACGAGCAGTACTTC
>TRBV7-3|TRBD1|NA|TRBJ2-1
CASSPTGGRYNEQFF
TGTGCCAGCAGCCCTACAGGGGGTCGTTACAATGAGCAGTTCTTC
>TRBV20-1|NA|NA|TRBJ1-1
CSARDWGNTEAFF
TGCAGTGCTAGAGATTGGGGGAACACTGAAGCTTTCTTT
>TRBV19|NA|NA|TRBJ1-1
CASTPDSGRGFF
TGTGCCAGCACTCCCGACTCCGGTAGAGGATTCTTT
>TRBV6-5|NA|many|TRBJ1-2
CASSRLGGDGYTF
TGTGCCAGCAGCCGACTCGGGGGGGATGGCTACACCTTC
>TRBV29-1|NA|many|TRBJ2-6
CSVEDPVGTGANVLTF
TGCAGCGTTGAAGATCCCGTAGGAACTGGGGCCAACGTCCTGACTTTC
>TRBV6-5|NA|many|TRBJ1-3
CASSLRTWSSGNTIYF
TGTGCCAGCAGCCTCCGAACATGGAGCTCTGGAAACACCATATATTTT
>TRBV7-2|NA|NA|TRBJ1-2
CASSLGLVDYGYTF
TGTGCCAGCAGCTTAGGGTTAGTCGACTATGGCTACACCTTC
>TRBV5-4|TRBD1|NA|TRBJ1-6
CASRPGTGRPNSPLHF
TGTGCCAGCAGACCAGGGACAGGCCGACCTAATTCACCCCTCCACTTT
>TRBV30|NA|NA|TRBJ1-4
CAWSGDGKLEKLFF
TGTGCCTGGAGTGGAGACGGGAAACTAGAAAAACTGTTTTTT
>TRBV10-1|TRBD1|few|TRBJ2-1
CASSESGQGFGEQFF
TGCGCCAGCAGTGAGTCGGGACAGGGGTTTGGAGAGCAGTTCTTC
>TRBV29-1|TRBD1|NA|TRBJ2-7
CSARDRVAEQYF
TGCAGCGCCAGGGACAGGGTAGCCGAGCAGTACTTC
>TRBV11-2|NA|many|TRBJ2-7
CASSLYVSYEQYF
TGTGCCAGCAGCTTGTACGTCTCCTACGAGCAGTACTTC
>TRBV19|TRBD2|NA|TRBJ2-7
CASAPRIAGGVYEQYF
TGTGCCAGCGCTCCGCGAATAGCGGGAGGGGTCTACGAGCAGTACTTC
>TRBV12-5|TRBD1|many|TRBJ1-1
CASAVNRGTEAFF
TGTGCTAGTGCCGTAAACAGGGGCACTGAAGCTTTCTTT